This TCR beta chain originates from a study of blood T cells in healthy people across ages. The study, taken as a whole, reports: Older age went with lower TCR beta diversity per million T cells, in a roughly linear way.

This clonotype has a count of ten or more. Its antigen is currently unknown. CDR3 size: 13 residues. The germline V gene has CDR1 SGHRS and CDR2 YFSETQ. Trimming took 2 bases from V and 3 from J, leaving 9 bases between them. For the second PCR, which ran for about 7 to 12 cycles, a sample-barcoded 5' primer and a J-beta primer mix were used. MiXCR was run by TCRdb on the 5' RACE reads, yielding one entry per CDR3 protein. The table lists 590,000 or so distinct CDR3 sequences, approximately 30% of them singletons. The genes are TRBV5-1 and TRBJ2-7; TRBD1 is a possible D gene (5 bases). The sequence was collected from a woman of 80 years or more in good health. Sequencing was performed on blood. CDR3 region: CASSLQAHYEQYF. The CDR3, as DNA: TGCGCCAGCAGCTTACAGGCTCACTACGAGCAGTACTTC.